The table lists the clone carrying this T cell receptor (beta chain) with a count of one. The data stem from a study of human thymus T cells. Thymic tissue was derived from resections collected during corrective heart surgery. The CDR3 sequence is 16 residues long. CDR1 and CDR2 from the germline V gene are SGHVS and FNYEAQ. V lost 1 base and J lost 5, with 15 bases in between. Some clones are missing from TCRdb's copy, which holds only in-frame ones; the method was immunoSEQ multiplex PCR. Of around 130,000 clones in the sample, 90% to 95% were seen once. Sample: thymus tissue. The chain joins TRBV7-6 to TRBJ1-3; D is undetermined. The source is a boy less than two years old with a congenital heart defect but otherwise immunologically healthy. CDR3 region: CASSLVYGGLRNTIYF. Written as DNA, the CDR3 is TGTGCCAGCAGCTTAGTATACGGCGGACTAAGAAACACCATATATTTT.